This T cell receptor (beta chain) stems from a study of graft-versus-host responses after intestinal transplantation. As for the study in general: Grafts were multivisceral, liver-intestinal, or isolated intestinal. Each patient got anti-thymocyte globulin induction, then tacrolimus and steroids for around three years.

Clones were read by immunoSEQ multiplex PCR, and TCRdb kept only the in-frame ones, dropping some. The sample yields tens of thousands of clones, about nine tenths seen once. In regard to this clone: Its antigen remains unknown.

Processing of graft tissue released intraepithelial and lamina propria lymphocytes. Overall study results and limits: Across patients carrying graft-donor T cell macrochimerism, allografts held high graft-versus-host to host-versus-graft clonal ratios.

The CDR3 sequence is 14 residues long. Unmatched junction bases numbered 3, after V lost 0 bases and J lost 6 bases. The germline V gene has CDR1 MNHEY and CDR2 SMNVEV (reference sequence). The genes are TRBV27 and TRBJ1-2; 8 bases map to TRBD1. Sequences were derived from ileum tissue, sampled around 350 days after transplant. The TCR comes from a human patient who received an intestinal transplant, so some T cells may come from the graft donor. The CDR3, as DNA: TGTGCCAGCAGTTTATCTGCAGGGGGCCATGGCTACACCTTC. Translation gives CASSLSAGGHGYTF.